The clone carrying this T cell receptor (beta chain) was observed a single time. The antigen remains undetermined. This CDR3 has 15 residues. The V gene lost 10 bases and the J gene lost 2 bases, with 21 bases spanning the gap. Germline lookup yields CDR1 LGHDT and CDR2 YNNKEL (reference sequence). TCRdb ran MiXCR on the RT-PCR reads and lists one entry per CDR3 protein. The table has 430,000 or so distinct CDR3 sequences, roughly 9.8% seen once. This sample stems from a study of response to subunit inactivated influenza vaccine. General study findings and limits: It was suggested by the authors that few new T cells are recruited by each seasonal influenza vaccination.

The V and J genes are TRBV3-1 and TRBJ2-7, with D hard to call. The sample here was PBMCs from blood, taken roughly 46 days after vaccination. The clonotype was recovered from a man in his fifties or sixties who received an inactivated influenza vaccine. The CDR3 DNA sequence: TGTGCCACCACCAAAGAGGCGTCTTTTACCTACGAGCAGTACTTC. Its translation: CATTKEASFTYEQYF.